This TCR beta chain was documented in a study of CD8+CD57+ T cells in acquired aplastic anemia. Study at large: DNA from sorted CD4+ and CD8+ cells averaged approximately 3.5 ug. Findings and caveats of the study: In CD8+ cells, Simpson's diversity showed no significant difference between patients and controls. Patients and controls turned out to have twenty-nine CD8+ CDR3 sequences in common.

Genomic DNA provided the template from which TCR beta VDJ and CDR3 profiles were obtained. TCRdb recomputed calls from the reads with MiXCR, one row per CDR3 protein. This sample carries under 500,000 distinct CDR3 sequences, around 30% of them seen once, and the ten largest clones take under 0.95%. Patients who underwent sequencing had shown CD8+CD57+ cell expansion by flow cytometry. Every one of the patients had aplastic anemia (severe, acquired). Only one count was recorded for this clonotype. Antigen: not known. The sequence was obtained from a human donor with aplastic anemia. The specimen sequenced was sorted CD4+, CD8+, or CD8+CD57+ T cells (not recorded which) from PBMCs.

CDR3 nucleotide sequence: TGTGCCAGTAGTAGCGGGAGGGCCGTTGAGCATTTT. It translates to CASSSGRAVEHF. This sequence joins TRBV19 and TRBJ1-5; D not certain. V lost 4 bases and J lost 14, with 15 bases in between. The CDR3 runs to 12 residues. Germline V gene sequence: CDR1 LNHDA, CDR2 SQIVND (reference sequence).